The present T cell receptor (beta chain) was sequenced within a study of blood T cell repertoires in COVID-19. Study overall: Acute-phase and convalescent COVID-19 samples originated in the United States, Italy and Spain. In each case, the material was cDNA or gDNA derived from T cells, B-cell-depleted T cells, or PBMCs.

Germline V CDR1 and CDR2: MDHEN, SYDVKM. V lost 5 bases and J lost 8, with 9 bases in between. This CDR3 has 11 amino acids. Authors' methods: From reference gene primer amplification, estimates of nucleated cell counts were derived. Clones were sequenced by immunoSEQ multiplex PCR, and TCRdb holds only the in-frame ones, with some missing. That table is the source of V, J and clone size, and D and trimming were worked out from the DNA. The sample records around 75,000 clones, around 80% being singletons. The sequenced material came from peripheral blood. The rearrangement joins TRBV28 to TRBJ1-1; the D gene is possibly TRBD1 (5 bases). The receptor's source is a man between 50 and 59 years old with COVID-19, enrolled during active disease. CDR3 bases: TGTGCCAGCAGTGTCAGGGTGGAAGCTTTCTTT. Amino acids: CASSVRVEAFF. The full variable domain, in which reference TRBV28 and TRBJ1-1 provide the parts outside the CDR3, is DVKVTQSSRYLVKRTGEKVFLECVQDMDHENMFWYRQDPGLGLRLIYFSYDVKMKEKGDIPEGYSVSREKKERFSLILESASTNQTSMYLCASSVRVEAFFGQGTRLTVV.